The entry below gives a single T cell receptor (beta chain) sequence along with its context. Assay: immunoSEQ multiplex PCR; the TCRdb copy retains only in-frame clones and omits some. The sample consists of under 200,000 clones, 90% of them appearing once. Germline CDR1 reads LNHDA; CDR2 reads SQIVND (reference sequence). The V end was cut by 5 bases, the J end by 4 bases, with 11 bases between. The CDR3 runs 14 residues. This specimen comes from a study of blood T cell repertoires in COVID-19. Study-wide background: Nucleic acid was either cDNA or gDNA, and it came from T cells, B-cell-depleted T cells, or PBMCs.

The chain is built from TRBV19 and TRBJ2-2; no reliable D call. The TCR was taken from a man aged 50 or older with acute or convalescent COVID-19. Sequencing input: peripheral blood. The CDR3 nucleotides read TGTGCCAGTAGTCCAGAGCGACGCACCGGGGAGCTGTTTTTT. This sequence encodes CASSPERRTGELFF.